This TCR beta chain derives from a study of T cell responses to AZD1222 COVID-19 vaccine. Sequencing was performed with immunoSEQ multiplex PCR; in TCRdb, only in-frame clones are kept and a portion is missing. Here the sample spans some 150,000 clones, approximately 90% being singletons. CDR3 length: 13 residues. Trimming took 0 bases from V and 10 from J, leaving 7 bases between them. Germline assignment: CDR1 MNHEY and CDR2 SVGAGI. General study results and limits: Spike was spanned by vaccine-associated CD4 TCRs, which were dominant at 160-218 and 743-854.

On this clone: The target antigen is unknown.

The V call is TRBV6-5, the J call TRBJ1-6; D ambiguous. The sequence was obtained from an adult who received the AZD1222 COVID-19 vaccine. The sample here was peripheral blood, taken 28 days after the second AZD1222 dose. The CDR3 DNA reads TGTGCCAGCAGTTACTCGTGGGGATCACCCCTCCACTTT. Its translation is CASSYSWGSPLHF.